Below are 23 T cell receptor beta chains sequenced from a single sample in a study of blood T cell repertoires in COVID-19. The assay was immunoSEQ multiplex PCR, and TCRdb's table has in-frame clones only and misses some. The data contain roughly 180,000 clones, around nine tenths of them singletons. The sample consisted of peripheral blood. Source of these receptors: a man between 65 and 85 years old with active or convalescent COVID-19.

This chain uses TRBV7-2 with TRBJ2-2; 7 positions agree with TRBD2. Trimming cost V 2 bases and J 0 bases; bases outside gene matches: 12. Per germline, CDR1 SGHTA and CDR2 FQGNSA. This CDR3 has 19 residues. The CDR3 nucleotides read TGTGCCAGCAGCTTACGGACCTTGGGGCTAGCGGCGAACACCGGGGAGCTGTTTTTT. It encodes CASSLRTLGLAANTGELFF.

This clone was counted once. V gene TRBV20-1 combines with J gene TRBJ1-6; a possible D gene is TRBD1 (5 bases). CDR3 length: 14 residues. Germline V lookup: CDR1 DFQATT, CDR2 SNEGSKA (reference sequence). The V end lost 3 bases, the J end lost 4 bases, and 10 bases lay between the germline ends. CDR3 sequence (DNA): TGCAGTGCTAGTGACGGGGGGTATAATTCACCCCTCCACTTT. Protein product: CSASDGGYNSPLHF.

The gene calls are TRBV7-2 and TRBJ2-7; D is possibly TRBD2 (6 bases). Germline V lookup: CDR1 SGHTA, CDR2 FQGNSA. This CDR3 is 14 amino acids long. V was clipped by 0 bases and J by 5 bases, with 11 bases between them. CDR3 nucleotide sequence: TGTGCCAGCAGCTTAGCTGCGGGAAGGGACGAGCAGTACTTC. Its translation: CASSLAAGRDEQYF.

This clone showed up just once. This rearrangement joins TRBV6-5 to TRBJ1-1; D is unresolved. Germline V gene sequence: CDR1 MNHEY, CDR2 SVGAGI. CDR3 length: 15 residues. The V and J ends lost 6 bases and 3 bases respectively, with 17 bases between them. The DNA for the CDR3 is TGTGCCAGCAGGCCCGCTAGTAAGGCGGACACTGAAGCTTTCTTT. Protein product: CASRPASKADTEAFF.

The V call is TRBV7-2, the J call TRBJ1-6; no firm D call. Germline V gene lookup returns CDR1 SGHTA and CDR2 FQGNSA. The V end lost 5 bases, the J end lost 0 bases, and 11 bases lay between the germline ends. The CDR3 spans 16 residues. The CDR3 DNA reads TGTGCCAGCAGCGAAATCAGAAGCTCCTATAATTCACCCCTCCACTTT. Translated, it gives CASSEIRSSYNSPLHF.

This chain joins TRBV28 and TRBJ1-2; 9 bases match TRBD1. The CDR3 runs to 15 residues. Per germline, CDR1 MDHEN and CDR2 SYDVKM. The V segment lost 6 bases and the J segment 2 bases; nucleotides outside the gene matches: 7. The DNA for the CDR3 is TGTGCCAGCAGCCCTCCCGGGACAGGGAACTATGGCTACACCTTC. This encodes CASSPPGTGNYGYTF.

This chain joins TRBV19 and TRBJ2-2; 7 positions match TRBD2. CDR3 length equals 17 residues. The ends lost 4 bases at V and 3 bases at J; junction bases unmatched: 11. Looked up from germline, CDR1 is LNHDA and CDR2 is SQIVND (reference sequence). The CDR3 bases are TGTGCCAGTAGTAGAGGGCGGCTAGCGGTCGACACCGGGGAGCTGTTTTTT. This translates into CASSRGRLAVDTGELFF. Using reference TRBV19 and TRBJ2-2 for the parts outside the CDR3, the full variable domain is DGGITQSPKYLFRKEGQNVTLSCEQNLNHDAMYWYRQDPGQGLRLIYYSQIVNDFQKGDIAEGYSVSREKKESFPLTVTSAQKNPTAFYLCASSRGRLAVDTGELFFGEGSRLTVL.

This rearrangement joins TRBV19 to TRBJ2-3; D might be TRBD2 (6 bases). CDR1 is LNHDA, CDR2 SQIVND, per germline (reference sequence). The CDR3 runs 15 residues. V shed 3 bases and J shed 2 bases, with 12 bases lying between them. CDR3 protein: CASSMMGTHTDTQYF. The CDR3 region has the DNA TGTGCCAGTAGTATGATGGGGACTCACACAGATACGCAGTATTTT.

This chain connects TRBV28 to TRBJ2-2; 7 nucleotides align to TRBD1. J was trimmed by 6 bases and V by 3 bases; bases with no gene match: 10. Germline CDR1 reads MDHEN; CDR2 reads SYDVKM. The CDR3 spans 16 residues. This CDR3 is CASSFTRGRVAGELFF. DNA of the CDR3: TGTGCCAGCAGTTTTACTAGGGGGCGCGTAGCCGGGGAGCTGTTTTTT.

The CDR3 here is CASSFRGAIYF. CDR3 DNA: TGTGCCAGCAGCTTCCGGGGGGCCATATATTTT. The J gene is TRBJ1-3, the V gene TRBV11-2; tentatively, D is TRBD1 (5 bases). Deletions cut 3 bases from V and 11 bases from J, with 8 bases between. Germline V CDR1 and CDR2: SGHAT, FQNNGV. The CDR3 runs 11 residues.

This chain uses TRBV6-5 with TRBJ1-2; D is possibly TRBD1 (6 bases). This CDR3 is built from 14 residues. The ends were cut back, 6 bases at V and 3 bases at J, with 14 bases in the middle. The germline V gene encodes CDR1 MNHEY and CDR2 SVGAGI. This CDR3 is CASSPTGQDYGYTF. Here the CDR3 DNA reads TGTGCCAGCAGCCCAACGGGACAAGACTATGGCTACACCTTC.

J is TRBJ1-4 and V is TRBV15; possibly TRBD1 for D (5 bases). The CDR3 runs 15 residues. V lost 5 bases and J lost 4, with 14 bases in between. Germline V CDR1 and CDR2: LNHNV, YYDKDF (reference sequence). The CDR3 region has the DNA TGTGCCACCAGCGTACGGGGGAGTGGTAATGAAAAACTGTTTTTT. Amino acids: CATSVRGSGNEKLFF.

With regard to this clone: Other nucleotide sequences from this sample produce the same CDR3. This chain joins TRBV30 and TRBJ1-2, with D possibly being TRBD1 (6 bases). This CDR3 comprises 13 residues. Per the germline V gene, CDR1 is GTSNPN and CDR2 is SVGIG (reference sequence). V dropped 1 base and J dropped 5 bases, with 11 bases sitting between them. CDR3 sequence reads: CAWSAGQGYGYTF. As DNA, the CDR3 is TGTGCCTGGAGTGCTGGCCAGGGGTATGGCTACACCTTC.

The chain is built from TRBV29-1 and TRBJ2-5; 10 bases align to TRBD1. The CDR3 runs 14 residues. The germline gives CDR1 SQVTM, CDR2 ANQGSEA. V trimming: 6 bases; J trimming: 9 bases; junction bases outside the gene matches: 13. The CDR3 coding sequence is TGCAGCGTAGAACCCGGGACAGGGGATTGGTCCCAGTACTTC. It yields the protein CSVEPGTGDWSQYF. The variable domain in full, with the rest retrieved from reference TRBV29-1 and TRBJ2-5, is SAVISQKPSRDICQRGTSLTIQCQVDSQVTMMFWYRQQPGQSLTLIATANQGSEATYESGFVIDKFPISRPNLTFSTLTVSNMSPEDSSIYLCSVEPGTGDWSQYFGPGTRLLVL.

V is TRBV2 and J is TRBJ2-4, with D possibly TRBD2 on 5 matching bases. From germline, CDR1 is SNHLY and CDR2 FYNNEI. The CDR3 contains 14 residues. Between the trimmed V and J ends, which lost 6 bases and 0 bases, there was a span of 9 bases. In DNA, the CDR3 is TGTGCCAGCAGGACTACCTTAGCCAAAAACATTCAGTACTTC. Residues: CASRTTLAKNIQYF.

The chain employs TRBV6-5 and TRBJ1-2; possible D gene TRBD1, 5 bases. V was pared by 6 bases and J by 4 bases, with 12 bases between. Germline V gene sequence: CDR1 MNHEY, CDR2 SVGAGI. CDR3 length: 13 amino acids. Here the CDR3 DNA reads TGTGCCAGCAGCTTCGACAGCTTCTATGGCTACACCTTC. It translates to CASSFDSFYGYTF.

This chain joins TRBV6-2 or TRBV6-3 and TRBJ2-3; 12 bases are a match to TRBD2. The length of the CDR3 is 19 residues. Trimming cost V 2 bases and J 9 bases; bases outside gene matches: 18. Germline V lookup: CDR1 MNHEY, CDR2 SVGEGT. CDR3 region: CASSYARTSGAFGGKTQYF. The CDR3 region has the DNA TGTGCCAGCAGTTACGCTAGGACTAGCGGGGCGTTCGGGGGAAAAACGCAGTATTTT.

The chain carries TRBV7-6 and TRBJ2-4; TRBD2 might be the D (5 bases). CDR1 and CDR2 from the germline V gene are SGHVS and FNYEAQ. V gave up 6 bases and J gave up 0 bases, with 12 bases separating them. The CDR3 length is 15 residues. The CDR3 here is CASRDRRLAKNIQYF. The CDR3 DNA follows: TGTGCCAGCAGGGATCGGAGGTTAGCCAAAAACATTCAGTACTTC.

This chain uses TRBV4-3 with TRBJ2-2; D perhaps matches TRBD2 (5 bases). The CDR3 is 12 amino acids. Germline V gene sequence: CDR1 LGHNA, CDR2 YSLEER. The ends were cut back, 5 bases at V and 7 bases at J, with 8 bases in the middle. The CDR3 DNA sequence: TGCGCCAGCAGCGAGGCGGGCGGGGAGCTGTTTTTT. Translated: CASSEAGGELFF.

The chain links TRBV14 to TRBJ1-1; D unclear. Germline V gene data show CDR1 as SGHDN and CDR2 as FVKESK. V was pared by 3 bases and J by 1 base, with 9 bases between. This CDR3 spans 14 amino acids. In DNA, the CDR3 is TGTGCCAGCAGCCAGGAAACAGCGAACACTGAAGCTTTCTTT. This codes for CASSQETANTEAFF.

The chain has TRBV19 and TRBJ1-6, with 10 bases aligning to TRBD1. Losses at the gene ends were 2 bases for V and 5 bases for J; bases not matched to a gene: 9. Germline V lookup: CDR1 LNHDA, CDR2 SQIVND (reference sequence). This CDR3 region has 18 residues. The CDR3 spells CASSIPWGDRGNNSPLHF. For the CDR3, the DNA is TGTGCCAGTAGTATACCGTGGGGGGACAGGGGCAATAATTCACCCCTCCACTTT.

The chain uses TRBV6-5 and TRBJ1-4, with TRBD1 as a possible D gene (5 bases). This CDR3 spans 15 amino acids. Trimming shortened V by 4 bases and J by 0 bases, and 9 bases separated the two germline ends. From germline, CDR1 is MNHEY and CDR2 SVGAGI. This CDR3 is CASSSDSTTNEKLFF. The CDR3 DNA reads TGTGCCAGCAGTTCCGACAGCACAACTAATGAAAAACTGTTTTTT.

This rearrangement joins TRBV2 to TRBJ2-5; 11 nucleotides line up with TRBD2. CDR3 length: 16 residues. Looked up from germline, CDR1 is SNHLY and CDR2 is FYNNEI. After removal of 7 bases from V and 4 bases from J, the junction contained 11 bases not matched to a gene. The CDR3 bases are TGTGCCAGCAATGTAGCGGGAGGGCTTGCGTCAGAGACCCAGTACTTC. Its protein product is CASNVAGGLASETQYF.